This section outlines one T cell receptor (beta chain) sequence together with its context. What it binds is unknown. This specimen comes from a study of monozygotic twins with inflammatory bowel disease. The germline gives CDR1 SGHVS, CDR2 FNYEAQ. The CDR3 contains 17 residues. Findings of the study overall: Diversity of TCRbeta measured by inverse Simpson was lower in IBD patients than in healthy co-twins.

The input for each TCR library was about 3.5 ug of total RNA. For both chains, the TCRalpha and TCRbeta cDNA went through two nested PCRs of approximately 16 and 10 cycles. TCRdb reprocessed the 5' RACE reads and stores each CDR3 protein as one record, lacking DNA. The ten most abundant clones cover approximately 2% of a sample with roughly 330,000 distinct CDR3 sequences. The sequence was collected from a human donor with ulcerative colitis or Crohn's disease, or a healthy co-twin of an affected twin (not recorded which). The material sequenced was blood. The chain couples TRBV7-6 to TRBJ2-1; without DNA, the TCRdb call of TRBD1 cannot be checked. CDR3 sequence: CASSLEINRDGSNEQFF.